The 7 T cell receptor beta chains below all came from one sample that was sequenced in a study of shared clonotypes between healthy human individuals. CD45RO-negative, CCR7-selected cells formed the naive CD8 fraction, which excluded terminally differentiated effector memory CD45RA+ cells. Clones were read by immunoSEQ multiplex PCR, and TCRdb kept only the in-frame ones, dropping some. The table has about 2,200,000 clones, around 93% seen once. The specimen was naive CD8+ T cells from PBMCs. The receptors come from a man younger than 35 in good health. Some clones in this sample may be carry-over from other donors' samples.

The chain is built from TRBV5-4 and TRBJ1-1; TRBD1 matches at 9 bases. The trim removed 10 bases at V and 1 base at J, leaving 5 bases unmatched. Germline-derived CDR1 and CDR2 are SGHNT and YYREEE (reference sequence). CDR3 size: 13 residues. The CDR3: CAGGDRANTEAFF. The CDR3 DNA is TGTGCCGGGGGGGACAGGGCGAACACTGAAGCTTTCTTT.

CDR3 nucleotide sequence: TGTGCCAGCAGCTTAGTACTAGCGGGCTCCTACGAGCAGTACTTC. Translated, it gives CASSLVLAGSYEQYF. V gene TRBV13 combines with J gene TRBJ2-7; 9 bases are shared with TRBD2. The CDR3 sequence is 15 residues long. Germline CDR1 and CDR2: PRHDT and FYEKMQ (reference sequence). Losses at the gene ends were 1 base for V and 0 bases for J; bases not matched to a gene: 1.

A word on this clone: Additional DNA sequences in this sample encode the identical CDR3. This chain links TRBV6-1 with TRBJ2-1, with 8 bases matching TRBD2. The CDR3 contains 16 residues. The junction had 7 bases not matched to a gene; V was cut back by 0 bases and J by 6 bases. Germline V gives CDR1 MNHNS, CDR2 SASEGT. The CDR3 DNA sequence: TGTGCCAGCAGTGAAGCGCTCTGGCTAGCGGGCAATGAGCAGTTCTTC. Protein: CASSEALWLAGNEQFF.

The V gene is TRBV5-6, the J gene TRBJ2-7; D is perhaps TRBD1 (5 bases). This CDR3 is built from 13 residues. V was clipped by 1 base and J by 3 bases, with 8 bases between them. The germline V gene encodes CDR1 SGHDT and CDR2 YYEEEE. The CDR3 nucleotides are TGTGCCAGCAGCTTGAGAACAGGCTACGAGCAGTACTTC. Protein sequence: CASSLRTGYEQYF.

The chain's CDR3 is CASSSAAYSYEQYF. The CDR3 DNA follows: TGTGCCAGCAGCTCGGCAGCTTACTCCTACGAGCAGTACTTC. The chain uses TRBV16 and TRBJ2-7; D unclear. V was clipped by 5 bases and J by 0 bases, with 11 bases between them. This CDR3 spans 14 amino acids. The germline V gene has CDR1 KGHSY and CDR2 FQNENV.

CDR3 protein: CASSPTQGQASYEQYF. DNA for the CDR3: TGTGCCAGCAGTCCAACACAGGGCCAGGCGTCCTACGAGCAGTACTTC. This rearrangement joins TRBV28 to TRBJ2-7, with D perhaps matching TRBD1 (6 bases). Trimming cost V 5 bases and J 1 base, with 18 bases left between them. Germline V gene data show CDR1 as MDHEN and CDR2 as SYDVKM. This CDR3 spans 16 amino acids.

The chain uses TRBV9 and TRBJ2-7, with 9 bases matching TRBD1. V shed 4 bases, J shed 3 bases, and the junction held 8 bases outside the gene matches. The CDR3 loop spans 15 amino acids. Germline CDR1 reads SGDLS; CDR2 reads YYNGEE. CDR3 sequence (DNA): TGTGCCAGCAGCATAGCCGGGACAGGGATCTACGAGCAGTACTTC. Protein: CASSIAGTGIYEQYF.